The TCR beta chain described here comes from a study of cytomegalovirus exposure and HLA in healthy donors. Regarding the study as a whole: Common viral pathogens (according to a later analysis) appeared linked to several of the most significant clusters.

In the case of this clone: Its antigen is as yet unknown.

Use of 60 Vbeta and 13 Jbeta primers characterized the PCR. Profiled with immunoSEQ multiplex PCR; TCRdb holds only in-frame clones, not every one. The sample records about 160,000 clones, 84% being singletons. The sequence derives from a man between 18 and 35 years old in good health and CMV-seronegative. Sequences were obtained from PBMCs.

CDR3 residues: CASSIQGINEQFF. The CDR3 nucleotides read TGTGCCAGCAGCATACAGGGGATCAATGAGCAGTTCTTC. The gene calls are TRBV9 and TRBJ2-1; 7 bases match TRBD1. Germline V gene sequence: CDR1 SGDLS, CDR2 YYNGEE. V lost 4 bases to trimming and J lost 6 bases; unmatched junction nucleotides: 4. The CDR3 has 13 amino acids.